The 4 T cell receptor beta chains given below trace back to one sample, sequenced in a study of shared clonotypes between healthy human individuals (dated by TCRdb to the early 2020s). The library was built by means of the immunoSEQ multiplex PCR assay. What TCRdb holds here is the immuneACCESS table cut down to in-frame rearrangements. Part of the clones is not present; checked against another copy, under half of the missing clones reflect an unresolved V gene, and the others are unexplained. The sample table records roughly 1 million clones; 75% to 85% of these occur just once. Approximately 0.5% of the sample comes from the top ten. Sequencing was done on a sample of memory CD4+ T cells from PBMCs. Interpreted using the paper, the cell subset or site label stands for: CD45RA-negative fraction. Receptors originate from a man younger than 35 in good health. Some clones in this sample may be carry-over from other donors' samples.

This clone turned up a few times. The genes are TRBV30 and TRBJ2-2, with 9 bases aligning to TRBD1. The ends lost 4 bases at V and 0 bases at J; junction bases unmatched: 6. This CDR3 contains 16 residues. Germline assignment: CDR1 GTSNPN and CDR2 SVGIG (reference sequence). CDR3 in amino acids: CAWTLGQGPNTGELFF. The CDR3 DNA reads TGTGCCTGGACCCTAGGACAGGGGCCGAACACCGGGGAGCTGTTTTTT. Full variable domain (remainder filled in from reference TRBV30 and TRBJ2-2): SQTIHQWPATLVQPVGSPLSLECTVEGTSNPNLYWYRQAAGRGLQLLFYSVGIGQISSEVPQNLSASRPQDRQFILSSKKLLLSDSGFYLCAWTLGQGPNTGELFFGEGSRLTVL.

The V and J genes are TRBV5-6 and TRBJ1-6; D possibly corresponds to TRBD1 (5 bases). The CDR3 is 13 residues long. Per germline, CDR1 SGHDT and CDR2 YYEEEE. V gave up 5 bases and J gave up 7 bases, with 10 bases separating them. The CDR3 DNA reads as TGTGCCAGCAGTGGGACGGGGAATTCACCCCTCCACTTT. This encodes CASSGTGNSPLHF.

This chain uses TRBV9 with TRBJ2-7, with D possibly TRBD1 on 6 matching bases. Germline CDR1 is SGDLS and CDR2 is YYNGEE. This CDR3 is built from 14 residues. The V gene lost 5 bases and the J gene lost 2 bases, with 14 bases spanning the gap. CDR3 protein: CASSVDSFTYEQYF. The CDR3 nucleotides are TGTGCCAGCAGTGTGGACAGTTTCACCTACGAGCAGTACTTC.

There are many counts of this clone. This sequence joins TRBV5-1 and TRBJ2-5; tentatively, D is TRBD2 (6 bases). Germline CDR1 reads SGHRS; CDR2 reads YFSETQ. The CDR3 length is 15 residues. V was cut by 1 base and J by 4 bases, with 14 bases left in between. CDR3 nucleotides: TGCGCCAGCAGCTTGACGACGGGAGAGGCAGAGACCCAGTACTTC. This encodes CASSLTTGEAETQYF.